Presented here are 6 T cell receptor beta chains from one specimen sequenced in a study of T cell clonality in common variable immunodeficiency. The repertoire was sequenced with immunoSEQ multiplex PCR; TCRdb's copy has only in-frame clones and lacks some. The sample presents 30,000 to 40,000 clones, none singletons. Source material: peripheral blood mononuclear cells. These receptor sequences come from a person between 18 and 70 years old in good health.

This clone was detected ten times or more. The DNA ends 3 residues before the CDR3 does, and the rest of the CDR3 is filled in from the germline J gene. This rearrangement joins TRBV30 to TRBJ2-1; no clear D. V lost 5 bases and J lost 8, with 13 bases in between. Germline V gene sequence: CDR1 GTSNPN, CDR2 SVGIG (reference sequence). CDR3 length equals 12 residues. The sequenced CDR3 bases are TGTGCCTGGGGCCGAGGCTTTCATGAG. As protein: CAWGRGFHE. The whole CDR3 protein reads CAWGRGFHEQFF.

As for this clone: The CDR3 is cut off 3 residues early in the read; its end comes from the germline J gene. This chain links TRBV5-1 with TRBJ2-5, with D possibly TRBD2 on 6 matching bases. CDR3 length equals 15 residues. The germline V gene encodes CDR1 SGHRS and CDR2 YFSETQ. The part of the CDR3 DNA that was read is TGCGCCAGCAGCTTGGTGGGACTTTCCACAGATACC. It codes for CASSLVGLSTDT. The CDR3 in full is CASSLVGLSTDTQYF.

This clone came up many times. The sequenced part of the CDR3 DNA is TGCAGCGTTGACGGGGGATCTAGCGGGGGGGACCCCACAGATACG. This gives the protein CSVDGGSSGGDPTDT. The complete CDR3 sequence is CSVDGGSSGGDPTDTQYF. V and J are TRBV29-1 and TRBJ2-3; 12 bases map to TRBD2. Sequencing ends 3 residues short of the CDR3 end; the germline J gene provides the rest. Germline trimming cut 3 bases from V and 2 bases from J; bases unmatched to any gene: 12. The CDR3 runs 18 residues. In germline, CDR1 is SQVTM, CDR2 ANQGSEA.

This clone was recorded at least ten times. The CDR3 end lies 3 residues beyond the end of the read and is filled in from the germline J gene. The rearrangement uses TRBV30 and TRBJ2-3, with 10 bases identical to TRBD2. This CDR3 region has 17 residues. From germline, CDR1 is GTSNPN and CDR2 SVGIG (reference sequence). V gave up 0 bases and J gave up 5 bases; unmatched junction bases: 11. Partial CDR3 DNA: TGTGCCTGGAGTGTACGAAGGCTAGCGGGGGCCATAGATACG. Its translation is CAWSVRRLAGAIDT. The whole CDR3 is CAWSVRRLAGAIDTQYF.

Only a few counts were recorded for this clone. The read ends 3 residues before the CDR3 terminus; that terminus is restored from the germline J gene. The V call is TRBV5-1, the J call TRBJ2-7; TRBD1 agrees at 11 bases. Per the germline V gene, CDR1 is SGHRS and CDR2 is YFSETQ. After removal of 4 bases from V and 4 bases from J, the junction contained 7 bases not matched to a gene. The CDR3 sequence is 15 residues long. The CDR3 here is CASSQDRGRLYEQYF. The part of the CDR3 DNA that was read is TGCGCCAGCAGCCAGGACAGGGGGCGTCTTTACGAG.

The table lists this clone with many counts. The read terminates 3 residues ahead of where the CDR3 ends, so the germline J gene completes it. The V gene is TRBV28, the J gene TRBJ2-7; D is possibly TRBD2 (6 bases). The germline CDR1 and CDR2 sequences are MDHEN and SYDVKM. Trimming took off 9 bases at V and 3 bases at J, with 21 bases between the two ends. The CDR3 totals 15 residues. The part of the CDR3 DNA that was read is TGTGCCAGTAGACTTTCCGGGACTTTCGGCTACGAG. It is translated as CASRLSGTFGYE. The entire CDR3 reads CASRLSGTFGYEQYF.